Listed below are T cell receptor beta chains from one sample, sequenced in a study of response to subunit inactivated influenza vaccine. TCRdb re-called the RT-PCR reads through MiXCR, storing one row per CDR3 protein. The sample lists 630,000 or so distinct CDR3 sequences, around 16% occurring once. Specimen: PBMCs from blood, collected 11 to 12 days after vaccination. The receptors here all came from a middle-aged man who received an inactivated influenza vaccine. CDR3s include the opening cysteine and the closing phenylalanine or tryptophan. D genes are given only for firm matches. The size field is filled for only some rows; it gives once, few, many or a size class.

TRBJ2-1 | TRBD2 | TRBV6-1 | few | TGTGCCAGCAGTCCCGGGACTAGCGGGATGGATACTGAGCAGTTCTTC | CASSPGTSGMDTEQFF
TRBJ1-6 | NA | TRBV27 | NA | TGTGCCAGCTCTCCTTGGCCTAATTCACCCCTCCACTTT | CASSPWPNSPLHF
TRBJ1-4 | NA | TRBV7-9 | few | TGTGCCAGCAGCTTAGCGCTGGGAGGGAGCTTTTCCGAAAAACTGTTTTTT | CASSLALGGSFSEKLFF
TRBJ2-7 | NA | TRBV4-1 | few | TGCGCCAGCAGCCAAGCTGGGACGCACGAGCAGTACTTC | CASSQAGTHEQYF
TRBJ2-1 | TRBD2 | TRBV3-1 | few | TGTGCCAGCAGCCTGACCATAGCGGGTGATCCCTACAATGAGCAGTTCTTC | CASSLTIAGDPYNEQFF
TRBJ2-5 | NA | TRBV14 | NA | TGTGCCAGCAGCCAGTTGGTAAACAAGAAAAAAGAGACCCAGTACTTC | CASSQLVNKKKETQYF
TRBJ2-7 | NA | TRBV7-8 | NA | TGTGCCAGCAGCACCGTTGAGGGGAGGAACTACGAGCAGTACTTC | CASSTVEGRNYEQYF
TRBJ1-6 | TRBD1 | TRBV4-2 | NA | TGTGCCAGCAGCCAGGAGCGGGACAGGTTCCATTCACCCCTCCACTTT | CASSQERDRFHSPLHF
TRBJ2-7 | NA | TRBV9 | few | TGTGCCAGCAGCGTCGGGGACAACCACTACGAGCAGTACTTC | CASSVGDNHYEQYF
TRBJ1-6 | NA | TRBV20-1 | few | TGCAGTGCTAGAATAAGGCCCTCCTGGGGGATCAGCTCCTATAATTCACCCCTCCACTTT | CSARIRPSWGISSYNSPLHF
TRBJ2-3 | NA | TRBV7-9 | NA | TGTGCCAGCAGCTTAGCGCACAGGGAAGATACGCAGTATTTT | CASSLAHREDTQYF
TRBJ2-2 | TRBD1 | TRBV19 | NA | TGTGCCAGTAGTATAGAAGGGACAGGGGTTGGCGGGGAGCTGTTTTTT | CASSIEGTGVGGELFF
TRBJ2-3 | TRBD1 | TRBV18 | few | TGTGCCAGCTCACCAACAGGGGGCGCGGATACGCAGTATTTT | CASSPTGGADTQYF
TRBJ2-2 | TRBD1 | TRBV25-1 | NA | TGTGCCAGCAGCGAAGCGGACAGGGTGAACGGGGAGCTGTTTTTT | CASSEADRVNGELFF
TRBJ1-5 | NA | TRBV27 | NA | TGTGCCACCAGGGGCCCGAGCAATCAGCCCCAGCATTTT | CATRGPSNQPQHF
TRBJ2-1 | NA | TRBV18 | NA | TGTGCCAGCTCACCGTCGGCGGACTTCTCTGTTCAGTTCTTC | CASSPSADFSVQFF
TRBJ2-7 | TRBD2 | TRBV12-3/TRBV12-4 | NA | TGTGCCAGCAATAAGGGACTAGCGACCTACGAGCAGTACTTC | CASNKGLATYEQYF
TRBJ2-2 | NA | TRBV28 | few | TGTGCCAGCTTCCAACGGAGCGGAATCACCGGGGAGCTGTTTTTT | CASFQRSGITGELFF
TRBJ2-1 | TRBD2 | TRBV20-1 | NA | TGCAGTGCTGGCTTCGCTAGCGGGGGGGGTGAGCAGTTCTTC | CSAGFASGGGEQFF
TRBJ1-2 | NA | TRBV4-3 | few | TGCGCCAGCAGCCAAGTCGGAGGGGCGCGAGGCTACACCTTC | CASSQVGGARGYTF
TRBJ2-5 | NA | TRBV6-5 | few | TGTGCCAGCAGTTATGACCTGGGTAGGAGGACCCAGTACTTC | CASSYDLGRRTQYF
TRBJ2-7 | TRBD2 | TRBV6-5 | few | TGTGCCAGCAGTTACTTGCGGGAGGCCTCCTACGAGCAGTACTTC | CASSYLREASYEQYF
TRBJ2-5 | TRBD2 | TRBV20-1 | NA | TGCAGTGCCCGGACTAGCGGGAGAGTTTGGGAGACCCAGTACTTC | CSARTSGRVWETQYF
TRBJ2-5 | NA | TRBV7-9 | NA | TGTGCCAGCAGCTTATTTAGGGACTTCCAAGAGACCCAGTACTTC | CASSLFRDFQETQYF
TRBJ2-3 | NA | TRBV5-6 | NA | TGTGCCAGCAGCTTGGAATCGGGTGGCACAGATACGCAGTATTTT | CASSLESGGTDTQYF
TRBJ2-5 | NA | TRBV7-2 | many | TGTGCCAGCAGCCCCCCCGGGCTCGGTTCGACCCAGTACTTC | CASSPPGLGSTQYF
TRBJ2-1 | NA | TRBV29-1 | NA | TGCAGCGTCCAAACAGGGTTCGATGAGCAGTTCTTC | CSVQTGFDEQFF
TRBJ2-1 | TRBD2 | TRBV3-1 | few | TGTGCCAGCAGCCAAAATCGGGACTACCACAATGAGCAGTTCTTC | CASSQNRDYHNEQFF
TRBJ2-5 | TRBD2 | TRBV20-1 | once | TGCAGTGCTTCGAGAAGGCTAGCGGGAGTGGAGACCCAGTACTTC | CSASRRLAGVETQYF
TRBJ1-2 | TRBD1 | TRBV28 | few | TGTGCCAGCAGAAGACAGGGGTATGGCTACACCTTC | CASRRQGYGYTF
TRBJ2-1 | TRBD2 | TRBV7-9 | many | TGTGCCAGCAGCTTCGCGGGAGGGTCCAATGAGCAGTTCTTC | CASSFAGGSNEQFF
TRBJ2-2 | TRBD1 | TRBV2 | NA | TGTGCCAGCAGACGGGACAGGGTGGGAACCGGGGAGCTGTTTTTT | CASRRDRVGTGELFF
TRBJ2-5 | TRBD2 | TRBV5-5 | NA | TGTGCCGGCGGGACTAGCGGTAGTGGGAGAGGAGAGACCCAGTACTTC | CAGGTSGSGRGETQYF
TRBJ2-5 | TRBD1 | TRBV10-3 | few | TGTGCCACCGGGACAGGGGGCAAAGAGACCCAGTACTTC | CATGTGGKETQYF
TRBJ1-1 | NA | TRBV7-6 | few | TGTGCCAGCAGATCAAGGCGAAACGGCACTGAAGCTTTCTTT | CASRSRRNGTEAFF
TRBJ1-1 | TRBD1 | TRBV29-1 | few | TGCAGCGTTGAAGTGACAGGGGGTAACACTGAAGCTTTCTTT | CSVEVTGGNTEAFF
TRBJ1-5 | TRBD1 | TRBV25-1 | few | TGTGCCAGCAGTGGTCGACAGGGGGCACAGCATTTT | CASSGRQGAQHF
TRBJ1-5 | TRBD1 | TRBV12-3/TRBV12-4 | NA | TGTGCCAGCAGTCAGTCCGGGACAGGGTGGAGCAATCAGCCCCAGCATTTT | CASSQSGTGWSNQPQHF
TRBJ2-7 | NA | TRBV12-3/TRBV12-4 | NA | TGTGCCAGCAGTTTTGGGGGGCCCGAGGCTAAGTACTTC | CASSFGGPEAKYF
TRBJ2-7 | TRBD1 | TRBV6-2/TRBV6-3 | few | TGTGCCAGCAGTTACTCGGGACAGATATACGAGCAGTACTTC | CASSYSGQIYEQYF
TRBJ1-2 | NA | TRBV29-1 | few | TGCAGCGTTGAATCCCAGGGAGACTATGGCTACACCTTC | CSVESQGDYGYTF
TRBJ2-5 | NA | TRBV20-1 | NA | TGCAGTGCTACCGGTGGGGGAGGCGGGGAGACCCAGTACTTC | CSATGGGGGETQYF
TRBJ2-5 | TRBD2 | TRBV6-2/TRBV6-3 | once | TGTGCCAGCACCGGGACTAGCGGTCGAACACAAGAGACCCAGTACTTC | CASTGTSGRTQETQYF
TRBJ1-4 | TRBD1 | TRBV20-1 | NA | TGCAGTGCTAGAGACCAGGGGGCGTCCATACATAATGAAAAACTGTTTTTT | CSARDQGASIHNEKLFF
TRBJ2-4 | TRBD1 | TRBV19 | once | TGTGCCAGTTCTCAGGGGGCGCTTACCAAAAACATTCAGTACTTC | CASSQGALTKNIQYF
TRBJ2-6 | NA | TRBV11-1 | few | TGTGCCAGCAGCTTAGCGTTTCGCTTACTCTTGGCTGGGGCCAACGTCCTGACTTTC | CASSLAFRLLLAGANVLTF